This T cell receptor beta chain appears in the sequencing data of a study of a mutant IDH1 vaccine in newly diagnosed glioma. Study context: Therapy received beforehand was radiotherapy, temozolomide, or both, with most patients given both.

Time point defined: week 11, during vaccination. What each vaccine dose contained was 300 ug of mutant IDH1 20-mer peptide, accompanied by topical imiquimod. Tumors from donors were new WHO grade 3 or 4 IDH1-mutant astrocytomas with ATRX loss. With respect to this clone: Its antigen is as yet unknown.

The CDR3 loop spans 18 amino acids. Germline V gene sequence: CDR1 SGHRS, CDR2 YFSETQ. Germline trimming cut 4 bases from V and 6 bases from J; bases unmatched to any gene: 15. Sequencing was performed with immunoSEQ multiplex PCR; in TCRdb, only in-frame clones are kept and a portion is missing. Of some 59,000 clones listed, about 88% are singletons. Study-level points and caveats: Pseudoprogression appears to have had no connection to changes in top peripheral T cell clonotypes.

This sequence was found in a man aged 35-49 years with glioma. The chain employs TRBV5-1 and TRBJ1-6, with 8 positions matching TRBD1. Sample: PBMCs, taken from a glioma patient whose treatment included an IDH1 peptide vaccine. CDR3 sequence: CASSLDPSGGNINSPLHF. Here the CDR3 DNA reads TGCGCCAGCAGCCTCGACCCTTCAGGGGGCAACATTAATTCACCCCTCCACTTT.